The T cell receptor beta chain under discussion was sequenced for a study of post-analysis software for immune sequencing data. Researchers reported that TCR beta cDNA libraries carried unique molecular identifiers. Roughly 470,000 cDNA molecules came from around 1 to 9.1 million T cells. TCRdb fed the PCR reads into MiXCR, producing one record per CDR3 protein. The sample records fewer than 550,000 distinct CDR3 sequences, under 40% being singletons. Details on this clonotype: Its antigen is not known.

Whole-study results and caveats: A few TRBV segments occurring more often in patients than controls included TRBV5-6, TRBV5-1 and TRBV20-1. Pronounced co-clustering by F measure was evident among identically batched samples.

Trimming took 4 bases from V and 4 from J; bases not matched to a gene: 7. This CDR3 contains 14 residues. Germline V gives CDR1 DFQATT, CDR2 SNEGSKA (reference sequence). This TCR was sampled from a girl between 2 and 17 years old with multiple sclerosis. What was sequenced was blood. The genes are TRBV20-1 and TRBJ2-3, with 8 bases lining up with TRBD2. The CDR3 loop reads CSATSRRGADTQYF. Written as DNA, the CDR3 is TGCAGTGCTACCTCGCGGCGGGGGGCAGATACGCAGTATTTT.